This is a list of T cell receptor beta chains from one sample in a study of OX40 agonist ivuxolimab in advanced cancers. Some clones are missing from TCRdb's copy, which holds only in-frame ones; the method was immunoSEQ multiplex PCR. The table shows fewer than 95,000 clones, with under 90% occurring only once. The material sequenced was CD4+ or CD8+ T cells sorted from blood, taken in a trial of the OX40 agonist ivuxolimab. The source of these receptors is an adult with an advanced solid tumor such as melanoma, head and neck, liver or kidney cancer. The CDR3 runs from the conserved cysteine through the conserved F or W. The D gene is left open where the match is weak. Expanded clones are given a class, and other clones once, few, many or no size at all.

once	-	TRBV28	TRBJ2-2	TGTGCCAGCAGTCCAGGACGGCCGTACACCGGGGAGCTGTTTTTT	CASSPGRPYTGELFF
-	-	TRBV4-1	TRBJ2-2	TGCGCCAGCAGCCACCCCGAGCACACCGGGGAGCTGTTTTTT	CASSHPEHTGELFF
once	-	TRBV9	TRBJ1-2	TGTGCCAGCAGTGCGACAGGCTCCTATGGCTACACCTTC	CASSATGSYGYTF
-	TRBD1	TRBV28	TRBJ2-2	TGTGCCAGCAGCCCCGTTTCAGGGGGCATTGGTGGGGAGCTGTTTTTT	CASSPVSGGIGGELFF
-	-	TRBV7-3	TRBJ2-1	TGTGCCAGCAGCTTCAATCCAAGGGGAGATGAGCAGTTCTTC	CASSFNPRGDEQFF
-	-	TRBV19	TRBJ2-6	TGTGCCAGTAGTATAGCCGAGTCGGGGGCCAACGTCCTGACTTTC	CASSIAESGANVLTF
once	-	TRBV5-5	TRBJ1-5	TGTGCCAGCAGCTTGGGGGGGCTCTACAATCAGCCCCAGCATTTT	CASSLGGLYNQPQHF
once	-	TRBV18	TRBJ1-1	TGTGCCAGCTCACCACGGCTTTGGGGGGACACTGAAGCTTTCTTT	CASSPRLWGDTEAFF
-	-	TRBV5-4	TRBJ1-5	TGTGCCAGCAGCTTGGTTGGGGATGGGGATCAGCCCCAGCATTTT	CASSLVGDGDQPQHF
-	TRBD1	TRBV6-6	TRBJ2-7	TGTGCCAGCAGTTACTCGAAGGGGGCCGACGAGCAGTACTTC	CASSYSKGADEQYF
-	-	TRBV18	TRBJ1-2	TGTGCCAGCTCACCACTCCCGCCGGGGGGCAATGATGGCTACACCTTC	CASSPLPPGGNDGYTF
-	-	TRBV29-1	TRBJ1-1	TGCAGCGTTGGATTTACGGGCGCTGAAGCTTTCTTT	CSVGFTGAEAFF
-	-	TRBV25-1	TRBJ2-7	TGTGCCAGCAGCACACAGGGAGGGACCTACGAGCAGTACTTC	CASSTQGGTYEQYF
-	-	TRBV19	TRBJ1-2	TGTGCCAGTAGCCGGGCGGCGGGGGCGCTTGGCTATGGCTACACCTTC	CASSRAAGALGYGYTF
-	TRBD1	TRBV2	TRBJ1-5	TGTGCCAGCAGTGAAAGGGGGCCTAGCAATCAGCCCCAGCATTTT	CASSERGPSNQPQHF
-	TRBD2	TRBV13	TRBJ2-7	TGTGCCAGCAGCCTGTCACAACTAGCGTTCGAGCAGTACTTC	CASSLSQLAFEQYF
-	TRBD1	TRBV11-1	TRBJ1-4	TGTGCCAGCCGCGGACAGGGGTTTGAAAAACTGTTTTTT	CASRGQGFEKLFF
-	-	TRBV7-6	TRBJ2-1	TGTGCCAGCAGCTTCGGTCCTCTCTACAATGAGCAGTTCTTC	CASSFGPLYNEQFF
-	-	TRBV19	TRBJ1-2	TGTGCCAGTAGTATCCGACGGACTGAGGCCTTCTATGGCTACACCTTC	CASSIRRTEAFYGYTF
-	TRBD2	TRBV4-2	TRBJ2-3	TGTGCCAGCAGCCAAGATTCGACTAGCCCTAGCACAGATACGCAGTATTTT	CASSQDSTSPSTDTQYF
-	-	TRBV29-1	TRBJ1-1	TGTAGCGCATTAAGAGGACAGAACACTGAAGCTTTCTTT	CSALRGQNTEAFF
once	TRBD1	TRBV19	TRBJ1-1	TGTGCCAGTAGTCCCCGGACAGGGGGCAGCGGGGCTGAAGCTTTCTTT	CASSPRTGGSGAEAFF
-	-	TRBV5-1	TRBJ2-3	TGCGCCAGCAGCTTGGTAGGGACGGGGGATACGCAGTATTTT	CASSLVGTGDTQYF
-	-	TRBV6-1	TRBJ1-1	TGTGCCGTGCTAGTCCGGTCGGTCACTGAAGCTTTCTTT	CAVLVRSVTEAFF
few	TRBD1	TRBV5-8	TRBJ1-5	TGTGCCAGCAGGCCCAGGGGGAGCCAGCCCCAGCATTTT	CASRPRGSQPQHF
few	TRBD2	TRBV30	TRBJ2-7	TGTGCCTGGAGGGGCGGGACTAGCGGAGCCCCGACCTACGAGCAGTACTTC	CAWRGGTSGAPTYEQYF
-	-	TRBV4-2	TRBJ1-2	TGTGCCAGCAGCCAAGTTACTGGGGGCGGTTCGAACTATGGCTACACCTTC	CASSQVTGGGSNYGYTF
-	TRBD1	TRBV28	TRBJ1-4	TGTGCCAGCAGCCTAGGGGGCGCAAGTAATGAAAAACTGTTTTTT	CASSLGGASNEKLFF
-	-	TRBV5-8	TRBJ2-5	TGTGCCAGCAGCTTAATGACAGGTCAAGAGACCCAGTACTTC	CASSLMTGQETQYF
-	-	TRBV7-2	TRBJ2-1	TGTGCCAGCAGCTTAGAGGTGGGAGTAGTCAATGAGCAGTTCTTC	CASSLEVGVVNEQFF
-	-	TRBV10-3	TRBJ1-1	TGTGCCATCAGAGAGGGACTAACGAACACTGAAGCTTTCTTT	CAIREGLTNTEAFF
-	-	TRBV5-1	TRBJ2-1	TGCGCCAGCCGCTGGGGTCGGAATGAGCAGTTCTTC	CASRWGRNEQFF
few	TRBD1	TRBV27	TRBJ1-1	TGTGCCAGCAAAAAGACAGGGATCGTCACTGAAGCTTTCTTT	CASKKTGIVTEAFF
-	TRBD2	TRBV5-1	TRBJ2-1	TGCGCCAGCAGCCCCACTAGCGGGGGGCCCAATGAGCAGTTCTTC	CASSPTSGGPNEQFF
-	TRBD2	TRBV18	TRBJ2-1	TGTGCCAGCTCATTAGCGGGAGCGGCGAATGAGCAGTTCTTC	CASSLAGAANEQFF
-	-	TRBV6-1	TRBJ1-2	TGTGCCAGCAGTACAAACTATGGCTACACCTTC	CASSTNYGYTF
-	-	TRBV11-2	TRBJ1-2	TGTGCCAGCAAGGAACTGAAGAACTATGGCTACACCTTC	CASKELKNYGYTF